This TCR beta chain is from a study of neurological immune-mediated disorders. Indicated time point: longitudinal time-point 3. Volunteers attending a blood bank in Maryland, USA, served as healthy controls. Preparation of the unsorted libraries drew on 2 million PBMCs stored at -80 C. Findings of the study overall: Multiple sclerosis, the disease with the least TCR clonal expansion, fell below healthy controls, whereas HTLV-1-associated myelopathy showed the most.

The making of cDNA relied on 5'RACE with 10-nucleotide random UMIs. TCRdb itself ran the 5' RACE reads through MiXCR, one entry per CDR3 protein. The sample contains about 49,000 distinct CDR3 sequences, about 8% of which appear only once. This clonotype appeared a few times. Its target is unknown. An end of the junction differs from the germline gene, which may be a read error. Sequenced material: PBMCs. This TCR was recovered from a woman between 40 and 55 years old in good health.

The CDR3 reads CANSVGTMGREQYF. As DNA, the CDR3 is TGTGCCAACAGCGTAGGAACCATGGGGCGGGAGCAGTACTTC. The chain carries TRBV9 and TRBJ2-7; D may be TRBD1 (5 bases). The CDR3 length is 14 residues. CDR1 is SGDLS and CDR2 is YYNGEE in the germline V gene.